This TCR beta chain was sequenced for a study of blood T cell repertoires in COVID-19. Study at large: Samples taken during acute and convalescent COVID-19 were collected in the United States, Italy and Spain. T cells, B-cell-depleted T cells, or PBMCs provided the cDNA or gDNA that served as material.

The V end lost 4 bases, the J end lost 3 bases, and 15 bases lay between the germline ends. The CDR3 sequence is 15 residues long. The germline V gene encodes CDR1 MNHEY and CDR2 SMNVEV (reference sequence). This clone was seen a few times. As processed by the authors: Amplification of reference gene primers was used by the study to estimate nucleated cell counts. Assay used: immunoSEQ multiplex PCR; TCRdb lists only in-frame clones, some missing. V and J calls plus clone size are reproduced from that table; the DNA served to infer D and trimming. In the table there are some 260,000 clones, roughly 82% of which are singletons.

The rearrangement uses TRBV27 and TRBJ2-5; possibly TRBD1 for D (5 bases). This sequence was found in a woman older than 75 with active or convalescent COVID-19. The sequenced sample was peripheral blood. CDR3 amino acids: CASSSRATNKETQYF. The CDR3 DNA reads TGTGCCAGCAGTTCCAGGGCCACAAATAAAGAGACCCAGTACTTC.